This TCR beta chain was identified in a study of blood T cell repertoires in COVID-19. Study context: COVID-19 samples collected from the United States, Italy and Spain covered acute and convalescent phases. PBMCs, B-cell-depleted T cells, or T cells were the source of the cDNA or gDNA that made up the material.

In the source study's methods: Amplification with reference gene primers provided the estimates of nucleated cell counts. Profiled with immunoSEQ multiplex PCR; TCRdb holds only in-frame clones, not every one. V, J and clone size are those of that table, while D and trimming were read from the DNA. The table includes approximately 130,000 clones, over 70% detected once. Unmatched junction bases numbered 14, after V lost 3 bases and J lost 6 bases. The germline CDR1 and CDR2 sequences are SGDLS and YYNGEE. CDR3 length: 17 residues. Sequencing input: peripheral blood. The clonotype originates from a man older than 75 with acute or convalescent COVID-19. V gene TRBV9 combines with J gene TRBJ1-5; 8 nucleotides align to TRBD1. CDR3 region: CASSAHRKTGDRQPQHF. For the CDR3, the DNA is TGTGCCAGCAGCGCCCACCGAAAGACAGGGGATCGTCAGCCCCAGCATTTT.